The entry that follows covers one T cell receptor beta chain sequence. No antigen is known for it. The sample originates from a study of regulatory T cells in long-lasting Graves disease. Study summary: The study enrolled newly diagnosed Graves' patients on antithyroid drugs under 3 months. Study-level results: Under persistent disease, TRBV28, TRBJ1-2 and TRBJ2-5 were used preferentially.

Losses at the gene ends were 9 bases for V and 3 bases for J; bases not matched to a gene: 6. Germline V gene sequence: CDR1 KGHDR, CDR2 SFDVKD. CDR3 length: 14 residues. HTBI primers from iRepertoire and Arm-PCR of CDR3 regions yielded the TCR beta libraries. In the study's own analysis: Samples jointly harbored 60 or so TRBV and about 14 TRBJ segments. MiXCR, run by TCRdb on the multiplex PCR reads, gives a single entry per CDR3 protein. TCRdb assigned the V and J calls; the authors' analysis was not used. Of a few hundred thousand distinct CDR3 sequences in the sample, 20% to 25% are singletons; the top ten hold 11% to 15%. Stated time point: newly diagnosed GD, antithyroid drugs for less than 3 months. Construction of the TCR library relied on RNA isolated from PBMCs. The collection involved drawing 8 to 9 milliliters of peripheral blood into EDTA tubes.

The sequence derives from a female donor with Graves disease. This rearrangement joins TRBV24-1 to TRBJ2-1; 8 nucleotides agree with TRBD2. The sequenced sample was peripheral blood mononuclear cells (PBMCs), obtained at new diagnosis, from a patient treated with antithyroid drugs. Here the CDR3 reads CATSVGTSYNEQFF. DNA for the CDR3: TGTGCCACCTCGGTCGGGACTAGCTACAATGAGCAGTTCTTC.